These 31 T cell receptor beta chains were all obtained from the same sample, sequenced in a study of beta chain features in type 1 diabetes. Study results and caveats: TCRB CDR3s from Type 1 diabetes patients were moderately but significantly shorter in all four CD4+ subsets.

These receptors have no known antigen. Expressed TCRB transcripts were sequenced, since all the RNA that had been isolated was reverse transcribed. Sequencing used immunoSEQ multiplex PCR; TCRdb keeps in-frame clones, though not all of them. The repertoire holds more than 25,000 clones, with 56% as singletons. Sequenced material: Tregs from blood. These receptors were collected from a woman under 30 with type 1 diabetes.

The V call is TRBV27, the J call TRBJ1-6; 7 positions match TRBD1. J gave up 5 bases and V 3 bases, and 4 bases lay outside the gene matches. Germline CDR1 reads MNHEY; CDR2 reads SMNVEV (reference sequence). This CDR3 is built from 15 residues. CDR3 sequence (DNA): TGTGCCAGCAGTTTCGGGGGACAGCATAATTCACCCCTCCACTTT. Amino acid sequence: CASSFGGQHNSPLHF.

This clone was recorded a few times. The V gene is TRBV29-1, the J gene TRBJ1-3; TRBD1 matches at 8 bases. The junction had 8 bases not matched to a gene; V was cut back by 8 bases and J by 2 bases. This CDR3 has 14 amino acids. Germline values: CDR1 SQVTM, CDR2 ANQGSEA. CDR3 nucleotides: TGCAGCCTAACACTGGACAGGGCTGGAAACACCATATATTTT. As protein: CSLTLDRAGNTIYF.

The rearrangement links TRBV27 to TRBJ1-5; D unresolved. The germline V gene has CDR1 MNHEY and CDR2 SMNVEV (reference sequence). With 6 bases removed from V and 0 bases from J, the gap between germline ends came to 9 bases. The CDR3 runs 14 residues. CDR3 bases: TGTGCCAGCAGCCAGAAAACTAGCAATCAGCCCCAGCATTTT. Translation gives CASSQKTSNQPQHF.

This clone has a handful of counts. The DNA of the CDR3 is TGTGCCAGCAGTGATAGGAGGTATGGCTACACCTTC. Protein sequence: CASSDRRYGYTF. The rearrangement uses TRBV2 and TRBJ1-2; D uncertain. The CDR3 sequence is 12 residues long. Germline V CDR1 and CDR2: SNHLY, FYNNEI. Between the trimmed V and J ends, which lost 3 bases and 5 bases, there was a span of 7 bases. Full variable domain (missing parts from reference TRBV2 and TRBJ1-2): EPEVTQTPSHQVTQMGQEVILRCVPISNHLYFYWYRQILGQKVEFLVSFYNNEISEKSEIFDDQFSVERPDGSNFTLKIRSTKLEDSAMYFCASSDRRYGYTFGSGTRLTVV.

V and J are TRBV18 and TRBJ1-1; D is unclear. Between the trimmed V and J ends, which lost 6 bases and 1 base, there was a span of 12 bases. The CDR3 runs 14 residues. Looked up from germline, CDR1 is KGHSH and CDR2 is LQKENI. The CDR3 is CASSPWAKNTEAFF. DNA of the CDR3: TGTGCCAGCTCCCCCTGGGCTAAGAACACTGAAGCTTTCTTT.

This chain links TRBV7-6 with TRBJ2-1; TRBD2 is a possible D gene (6 bases). V was trimmed by 0 bases and J by 5 bases, leaving 23 bases between them. Germline V gene sequence: CDR1 SGHVS, CDR2 FNYEAQ. This CDR3 has 19 amino acids. DNA of the CDR3: TGTGCCAGCAGCTTAGCGCGATCTCGCGGGATAGGGGCCAACAATGAGCAGTTCTTC. The encoded protein is CASSLARSRGIGANNEQFF.

V is TRBV10-1 and J is TRBJ1-4; 9 bases match TRBD1. The CDR3 sequence is 15 residues long. J lost 3 bases, V lost 4 bases, and 3 bases had no gene match. Per the germline V gene, CDR1 is WNHNN and CDR2 is SYGVQD (reference sequence). CDR3 nucleotides: TGCGCCAGCAGTGTTGGACAGGGGCCTAATGAAAAACTGTTTTTT. Protein sequence: CASSVGQGPNEKLFF.

This chain joins TRBV10-3 and TRBJ2-5, with 9 bases matching TRBD2. The CDR3 has 14 residues. CDR1 and CDR2 from the germline V gene are ENHRY and SYGVKD. V shed 6 bases and J 4 bases; nucleotides not matched to a gene: 6. The CDR3 loop reads CAIRGSREGETQYF. The CDR3, as DNA: TGTGCCATCAGGGGGTCGCGGGAGGGAGAGACCCAGTACTTC.

This clone was observed a handful of times. This chain's CDR3 is CASSPPAQGNTGELFF. The CDR3 DNA reads as TGTGCCAGCTCACCACCGGCCCAGGGGAACACCGGGGAGCTGTTTTTT. This rearrangement joins TRBV18 to TRBJ2-2; possibly TRBD1 for D (5 bases). Trimming shortened V by 0 bases and J by 1 base, and 9 bases separated the two germline ends. The CDR3 totals 16 residues. Germline V CDR1 and CDR2: KGHSH, LQKENI. The full variable domain, rest sourced from reference TRBV18 and TRBJ2-2, is NAGVMQNPRHLVRRRGQEARLRCSPMKGHSHVYWYRQLPEEGLKFMVYLQKENIIDESGMPKERFSAEFPKEGPSILRIQQVVRGDSAAYFCASSPPAQGNTGELFFGEGSRLTVL.

In its sample, this clone was seen a few times. The gene calls are TRBV7-2 and TRBJ1-3; D is undetermined. This CDR3 spans 11 amino acids. Between the trimmed V and J ends, which lost 3 bases and 6 bases, there was a span of 3 bases. CDR1 is SGHTA, CDR2 FQGNSA, per germline. CDR3 in amino acids: CASSFKNTIYF. The CDR3 region has the DNA TGTGCCAGCAGCTTTAAAAACACCATATATTTT.

This clone was detected only a few times. The rearrangement uses TRBV7-2 and TRBJ1-5, with D possibly being TRBD1 (6 bases). In germline, CDR1 is SGHTA, CDR2 FQGNSA. V was trimmed by 5 bases and J by 4 bases, leaving 12 bases between them. The CDR3 length is 14 residues. The CDR3 region has the DNA TGTGCCAGCAGCCAGCCGGGACAAAATCAGCCCCAGCATTTT. This gives the protein CASSQPGQNQPQHF. The variable domain in full, completed from reference TRBV7-2 and TRBJ1-5, reads GAGVSQSPSNKVTEKGKDVELRCDPISGHTALYWYRQSLGQGLEFLIYFQGNSAPDKSGLPSDRFSAERTGGSVSTLTIQRTQQEDSAVYLCASSQPGQNQPQHFGDGTRLSIL.

For this clone: Relative to the germline gene, one junction end is altered; a read error may explain this. The chain uses TRBV27 and TRBJ1-2, with a weak D call TRBD1 (6 bases). The CDR3 sequence is 13 residues long. Germline CDR1 and CDR2: MNHEY and SMNVEV (reference sequence). The CDR3 sequence is CASSRDTREGCTF. The CDR3 region has the DNA TGTGCCAGCAGTCGGGACACCCGAGAGGGCTGCACCTTC.

This clone occurred a few times. The V gene is TRBV5-4, the J gene TRBJ1-1, with TRBD1 matching over 7 bases. The germline V gene encodes CDR1 SGHNT and CDR2 YYREEE (reference sequence). The CDR3 is 17 residues long. The V segment lost 0 bases and the J segment 1 base; nucleotides outside the gene matches: 9. The CDR3 loop reads CASSLGPTGVWNTEAFF. CDR3 sequence (DNA): TGTGCCAGCAGCTTGGGCCCTACAGGGGTCTGGAACACTGAAGCTTTCTTT. The variable domain in full, with the rest retrieved from reference TRBV5-4 and TRBJ1-1, is ETGVTQSPTHLIKTRGQQVTLRCSSQSGHNTVSWYQQALGQGPQFIFQYYREEENGRGNFPPRFSGLQFPNYSSELNVNALELDDSALYLCASSLGPTGVWNTEAFFGQGTRLTVV.

The rearrangement uses TRBV2 and TRBJ2-1, with TRBD1 matching over 9 bases. V was pared by 7 bases and J by 15 bases, with 13 bases of the junction left unmatched. The CDR3 is 13 amino acids. In germline, CDR1 is SNHLY, CDR2 FYNNEI. This CDR3 reads CASTQGQGAKLFF. The CDR3 nucleotides read TGTGCCAGCACCCAGGGACAGGGAGCAAAGCTGTTCTTC. The variable domain in full, completed from reference TRBV2 and TRBJ2-1, reads EPEVTQTPSHQVTQMGQEVILRCVPISNHLYFYWYRQILGQKVEFLVSFYNNEISEKSEIFDDQFSVERPDGSNFTLKIRSTKLEDSAMYFCASTQGQGAKLFFGPGTRLTVL.

Comments on this clone: Distinct nucleotide sequences in the sample also encode this CDR3. The chain is built from TRBV2 and TRBJ2-1; D is perhaps TRBD1 (5 bases). CDR3 length: 15 amino acids. The germline V gene encodes CDR1 SNHLY and CDR2 FYNNEI. V was clipped by 6 bases and J by 3 bases, with 15 bases between them. The CDR3 is CASSKQGGSYNEQFF. The CDR3 nucleotides are TGTGCCAGCAGCAAGCAGGGTGGTAGCTACAATGAGCAGTTCTTC.

This chain connects TRBV10-3 to TRBJ2-1; 9 nucleotides align to TRBD2. This CDR3 comprises 16 residues. V shed 0 bases, J shed 7 bases, and the junction held 7 bases outside the gene matches. Per the germline V gene, CDR1 is ENHRY and CDR2 is SYGVKD. The CDR3 DNA sequence: TGTGCCATCAGTGAGTCGGCGGCTAGCGGGGTGAATGAGCAGTTCTTC. Amino acid sequence: CAISESAASGVNEQFF.

This clone was counted a few times. The genes are TRBV5-1 and TRBJ2-6, with D possibly being TRBD1 (6 bases). The V end lost 1 base, the J end lost 4 bases, and 15 bases lay between the germline ends. From germline, CDR1 is SGHRS and CDR2 YFSETQ. The CDR3 has 17 residues. CDR3 sequence: CASSLYGGERGANVLTF. CDR3 coding DNA: TGCGCCAGCAGCTTGTATGGGGGCGAGAGGGGGGCCAACGTCCTGACTTTC.

The chain uses TRBV10-3 and TRBJ1-1; D possibly corresponds to TRBD1 (5 bases). Trimming took 0 bases from V and 3 from J, leaving 5 bases between them. Germline CDR1 and CDR2: ENHRY and SYGVKD. This CDR3 contains 13 residues. The CDR3 is CAISESRDTEAFF. The DNA of the CDR3 is TGTGCCATCAGTGAGTCCAGGGACACTGAAGCTTTCTTT.

The rearrangement links TRBV7-2 to TRBJ2-2; D is uncertain. The V gene's germline CDR1 is SGHTA and CDR2 FQGNSA. The CDR3 covers 15 residues. Trimming left V 3 bases short and J 1 base short, with 9 bases between. The CDR3 region is CASSFQSGNTGELFF. CDR3 nucleotide sequence: TGTGCCAGCAGCTTCCAGTCAGGGAACACCGGGGAGCTGTTTTTT.

The chain couples TRBV5-1 to TRBJ2-5, with 11 nucleotides matching TRBD2. J gave up 5 bases and V 4 bases, and 10 bases lay outside the gene matches. This CDR3 has 16 amino acids. Looked up from germline, CDR1 is SGHRS and CDR2 is YFSETQ. For the CDR3, the DNA is TGCGCCAGCAGCCTGTTAGCGGGAGGGCCCCCCGAGACCCAGTACTTC. Translated: CASSLLAGGPPETQYF.

The V call is TRBV28, the J call TRBJ1-1; D is undetermined. Per the germline V gene, CDR1 is MDHEN and CDR2 is SYDVKM. Trimming removed 5 bases at V and 2 bases at J, with 9 bases between. CDR3 length: 13 residues. CDR3 loop: CASSPPQNTEAFF. CDR3 in DNA: TGTGCCAGCAGTCCACCACAAAACACTGAAGCTTTCTTT. Full variable domain (remainder filled in from reference TRBV28 and TRBJ1-1): DVKVTQSSRYLVKRTGEKVFLECVQDMDHENMFWYRQDPGLGLRLIYFSYDVKMKEKGDIPEGYSVSREKKERFSLILESASTNQTSMYLCASSPPQNTEAFFGQGTRLTVV.

This rearrangement joins TRBV6-6 to TRBJ2-7; TRBD1 matches at 8 bases. Germline values: CDR1 MNHNY, CDR2 SVGAGI (reference sequence). The CDR3 contains 14 residues. The V segment lost 4 bases and the J segment 8 bases; nucleotides outside the gene matches: 10. The chain's CDR3 is CASSSGQGWTQQYV. As DNA, the CDR3 is TGTGCCAGCAGTTCTGGACAGGGCTGGACCCAGCAGTACGTC.

The genes are TRBV5-6 and TRBJ2-5, with a possible D match to TRBD2 (6 bases). Trimming took off 0 bases at V and 4 bases at J, with 10 bases between the two ends. The CDR3 consists of 14 residues. Germline CDR1 SGHDT, CDR2 YYEEEE. DNA of the CDR3: TGTGCCAGCAGCTTGGACTTGGGGGGAGAGACCCAGTACTTC. Amino acids: CASSLDLGGETQYF.

This clone counts as medium-sized. This rearrangement joins TRBV5-1 to TRBJ2-1; D is undetermined. This CDR3 is 14 amino acids long. V was clipped by 0 bases and J by 6 bases, with 10 bases between them. Germline-derived CDR1 and CDR2 are SGHRS and YFSETQ. The CDR3 DNA follows: TGCGCCAGCAGCTTGGCCCGGCTAGTCAATGAGCAGTTCTTC. Its protein is CASSLARLVNEQFF.

The chain links TRBV19 to TRBJ2-1; a weak D match, TRBD2 (5 bases). Germline V lookup: CDR1 LNHDA, CDR2 SQIVND (reference sequence). Trimming cost V 8 bases and J 0 bases, with 14 bases left between them. This CDR3 is 15 amino acids long. The CDR3 DNA follows: TGTGCCAGTGCCCTAGCTTCGAGCTCCTACAATGAGCAGTTCTTC. Amino acid sequence: CASALASSSYNEQFF.

This chain joins TRBV10-3 and TRBJ2-3, with D hard to call. Germline assignment: CDR1 ENHRY and CDR2 SYGVKD. V lost 0 bases and J lost 2, with 6 bases in between. The CDR3 is made up of 14 amino acids. The CDR3 sequence is CAISESPDTDTQYF. The CDR3 DNA is TGTGCCATCAGTGAGTCTCCAGACACAGATACGCAGTATTTT.

This clone was detected a few times. J is TRBJ2-3 and V is TRBV5-1, with 12 bases matching TRBD2. Germline lookup yields CDR1 SGHRS and CDR2 YFSETQ. The V segment lost 4 bases and the J segment 2 bases; nucleotides outside the gene matches: 8. This CDR3 is built from 17 residues. CDR3 nucleotides: TGCGCCAGCAGCGACCGACTAGCGGGAGTCCTCACAGATACGCAGTATTTT. Amino acids: CASSDRLAGVLTDTQYF.

The chain recombines TRBV6-6 with TRBJ2-2, with 8 bases matching TRBD2. The V and J ends lost 6 bases and 4 bases, in that order; junction bases with no gene match: 10. The CDR3 totals 16 residues. Looked up from germline, CDR1 is MNHNY and CDR2 is SVGAGI (reference sequence). CDR3 coding DNA: TGTGCCAGCAGGGGCGGGAGGCTCCGGGGCACCGGGGAGCTGTTTTTT. Translated: CASRGGRLRGTGELFF.

The chain joins TRBV6-1 to TRBJ1-1; TRBD1 is a possible D gene (6 bases). In germline, CDR1 is MNHNS, CDR2 SASEGT. Trimming took off 5 bases at V and 0 bases at J, with 13 bases between the two ends. CDR3 length equals 15 residues. The CDR3: CASSREQGVNTEAFF. In DNA form, the CDR3 reads TGTGCCAGCAGTAGAGAACAGGGCGTGAACACTGAAGCTTTCTTT.

This clone was seen more than once but under ten times. The chain combines TRBV30 with TRBJ2-3, with D unclear. V was cut by 0 bases and J by 10 bases, with 14 bases left in between. CDR3 length: 13 amino acids. The germline gives CDR1 GTSNPN, CDR2 SVGIG (reference sequence). Here the CDR3 reads CAWSVYDNVAQYF. CDR3 nucleotides: TGTGCCTGGAGTGTGTACGACAACGTTGCGCAGTATTTT.

The chain has TRBV5-1 and TRBJ1-5; D is perhaps TRBD1 (5 bases). V was shortened by 4 bases and J by 6 bases, with 5 bases between the two germline ends. Germline V gives CDR1 SGHRS, CDR2 YFSETQ. There are 11 residues in the CDR3. CDR3 coding DNA: TGCGCCAGCAGCCAGGGTCAGCCCCAGCATTTT. As protein: CASSQGQPQHF.